Here is one T cell receptor beta chain with its context. There are a few counts of this clone. The clone's antigen remains unknown. No much larger clonotype is one base removed from it; base qualities were not supplied. These data belong to a study of CD8+ T cells in alopecia areata (dated by TCRdb to 2017 to 2018). For context, the study as a whole: Treated patients were enrolled in an open-label pilot trial of oral tofacitinib, 5 to 10 mg twice daily, for moderate-to-severe alopecia areata. Tofacitinib was administered for 6 to 18 months, and 6 months of follow-up off drug were then conducted to assess delayed response and recurrence. The SALT score, which quantifies the percentage of affected scalp surface area, was used to measure disease severity in treated patients. The study used high-throughput TCRbeta sequencing to examine T cell clonal expansion in alopecia areata, in both the C3H/HeJ mouse model and human patients. On the human side, TCRbeta sequencing was run on scalp tissue and on sorted CD4+ and CD8+ peripheral blood T cells from healthy controls and from alopecia areata patients with either patchy or totalis/universalis disease. Biopsies were taken from tofacitinib-treated patients at baseline and again at 4 and 24 weeks into treatment, and several of those patients also had a later scalp biopsy. Scalp clonality was compared among normal scalp (n=4), patchy alopecia areata scalp (n=8), and alopecia totalis/universalis scalp (n=8). RNA was extracted with the PAXgene miRNA kit for fixed scalp, the miRNeasy kit for PBMCs, and the RNeasy kit for mouse skin. Amplification of TCRbeta CDR3 regions was done by immunoSEQ multiplex PCR using 35 Vbeta forward primers and 13 Jbeta reverse primers. General conclusions and limits of the study: Because the treated cohort was small and included a single nonresponder, larger studies are needed to assess links between baseline CD8+ expansion and response. Shared TCR sequences between patients were less evident than in mice, which may be partly attributable to HLA diversity in the patient population. Compared with normal scalp, lesional scalp, particularly in alopecia totalis/universalis, had higher clonality and more expanded CD8+ clones, which suggests antigenic drive. Tofacitinib significantly decreased scalp clonality and the number of expanded CD8+ clones among the top 100 scalp clones. Many expanded lesional clones persisted in scalp and blood during tofacitinib treatment, which may partly explain relapse after stopping treatment. Unlike mouse skin, which is dominated by gammadelta T cells, normal human skin has resident alphabeta T cells that are also sequenced, and this complicates analysis of the scalp TCR repertoire.

Reading the label with the study, this specimen's time point is: around 26 weeks on oral tofacitinib. The treatment or condition label, as the study defines it: oral pan-JAK inhibitor, 5-10 mg twice daily. Lesional scalp punch biopsies and peripheral blood were obtained from alopecia areata patients. After PBMCs were isolated by density centrifugation and stained for CD3, CD4 and CD8, a FACSAria was used to sort CD4+ and CD8+ T cells. Library method: the immunoSEQ multiplex PCR assay. For TCR sequencing, RNA was extracted from every sample and reverse transcribed into cDNA to serve as template. SuperScript III was used to make first-strand cDNA, primed with a 2:1 mix of oligo-dT and random hexamers. Amplification bias was assessed with a synthetic immune receptor repertoire, and residual bias was removed computationally. The paper's data handling went like this. Raw reads were preprocessed to remove errors, and CDR3 was defined according to IMGT conventions as the region from the conserved cysteine to phenylalanine. Clonality was computed as 1 minus the Shannon entropy, with the entropy normalized by log2 of the number of productive unique TCRs. Whether scalp clones were CD4 or CD8 was inferred by matching scalp TCRbeta sequences against CD4 and CD8 repertoires sorted from blood. Drawn from immuneACCESS, this table holds only the in-frame rearrangements with V and J called that TCRdb kept. Clones are partly lost; checked studies trace under half to an unresolved V gene and leave the rest unexplained. The V and J calls and clone size were taken over from that table, and D and trimming were inferred from the DNA. This sample lists 150,000 to 200,000 clones; approximately 61% were detected once. The top ten clones comprise about 0.94% of the sample.

The germline V gene yields KGHSH for CDR1 and LQKENI for CDR2. V gives up 3 bases and J gives up 6 bases, and the segment between their germline ends measures 7 bases. The CDR3 measures 12 amino acids from cysteine to phenylalanine. The kept DNA is CDR3 alone, 36 bases in frame from the first base. The TCR originated in a human donor with alopecia areata. This material consisted of CD4+ T cells sorted from blood, taken at week 24, from a patient treated with tofacitinib. The sequence joins TRBV18 to TRBJ2-3; no D segment can be confidently identified. The CDR3 has the sequence CASSPVADTQYF. In nucleotides, the sequence is TGTGCCAGCTCACCGGTGGCGGATACGCAGTATTTT.